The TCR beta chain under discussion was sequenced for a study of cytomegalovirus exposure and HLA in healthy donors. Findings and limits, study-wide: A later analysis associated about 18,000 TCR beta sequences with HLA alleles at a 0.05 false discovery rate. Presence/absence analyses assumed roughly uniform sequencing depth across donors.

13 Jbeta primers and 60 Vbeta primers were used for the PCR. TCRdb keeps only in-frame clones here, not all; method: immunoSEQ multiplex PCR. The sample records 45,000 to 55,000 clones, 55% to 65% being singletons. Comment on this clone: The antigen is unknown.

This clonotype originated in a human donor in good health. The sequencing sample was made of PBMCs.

The CDR3 spells CASSESPGDYGYTF. The CDR3 DNA is TGTGCCAGCAGTGAATCTCCAGGGGACTATGGCTACACCTTC. The chain is built from TRBV25-1 and TRBJ1-2, with a possible D match to TRBD1 (6 bases). Trimming cost V 1 base and J 3 bases, with 9 bases left between them. The germline V gene has CDR1 MGHDK and CDR2 SYGVNS. The CDR3 length is 14 residues.